This T cell receptor (beta chain) emerged from a study of blood T cell repertoires in COVID-19 (dated by TCRdb to the early 2020s). At the level of the whole study: Samples covering the acute and convalescent phases of COVID-19 were provided by collaborators in the United States, Italy and Spain. The prospective study material was composed of cDNA or gDNA derived from T cells, B-cell-depleted T cells, or PBMCs. The dataset comprised deeply sampled blood TCRbeta repertoires from subjects exposed to, actively infected with, or recovered from COVID-19. The repertoires were released in a freely available public database intended as a resource for research on the immune response to SARS-CoV-2. Samples were obtained from the ongoing ImmuneRACE study (first 160 participants) and from 1,254 subjects provided by 6 global collaborators. Nearly every sample came with metadata listing a de-identified subject ID, COVID-19 status, age in years and sex. Where available, HLA class I and class II types were taken from metadata supplied by the sample provider and were not determined by assay-based typing. The paper as a whole reports these results and caveats: The quantity of clinical and demographic metadata differed by source and by participant and was supplied without curation.

A note on this clone: Its antigen is still unknown. Within one base of it there is no much larger clone, and no base qualities were kept.

TCRbeta CDR3 regions were amplified from genomic DNA by means of the immunoSEQ Assay, a bias-controlled multiplex PCR. In the paper's pipeline: The number of nucleated cells in each sample was estimated from the amplification of reference gene primers within the assay. Sequence reads were collapsed and filtered to measure the absolute abundance of every unique TCRbeta CDR3 rearrangement. For each sample, productive Simpson clonality was calculated by taking the square root of Simpson's diversity index across productive rearrangements. Imported from immuneACCESS, the table was reduced by TCRdb to in-frame sequences with V and J called. These copies leave out some clones; in studies compared against another copy, an unresolved V gene accounts for under half, and the cause of the remainder is not known. Clonal size and the V and J genes are those of that table, whereas D and trimming came from the DNA. The sample includes roughly 200,000 clones, with around 89% observed a single time. The biggest ten clones account for around 1.3% of the sample.

V loses 2 bases, J loses 7 bases, and the germline ends lie 17 bases apart. From cysteine to phenylalanine, the CDR3 is 16 amino acids long. The read is trimmed to its CDR3 DNA, 48 bases read in frame from base 1. Looking up the germline V gene yields CDR1 MNHEY and CDR2 SVGAGI. Participants in the prospective study were enrolled through a virtual design, were aged about 18 to 89 years, and lived in approximately 24 United States geographic areas. Cohort assignment in the prospective study relied on participant-reported clinical history from a screening survey and a study questionnaire. Recovered participants in ImmuneRACE Cohort 3 were defined as having two consecutive negative NP/OP PCR tests, clearance from a healthcare professional, or resolution of symptoms. Each participant in the prospective study had whole blood, serum and a nasopharyngeal or oropharyngeal swab collected by mobile phlebotomists. Over a roughly 2-month period, participants in the prospective study had the option of providing additional blood draws and questionnaires. Before DNA extraction, prospective study blood samples were shipped either frozen or at room temperature.

This TCR came from a man under 40 who had recovered from COVID-19. The sample consisted of PBMCs or T cells enriched from blood (not recorded which). This chain joins TRBV6-5 to TRBJ2-2, with TRBD2 as a weak D call on 6 bases. The CDR3 region: CASSYVASGSGGELFF. The nucleotides are TGTGCCAGCAGTTACGTAGCCAGCGGGTCGGGCGGGGAGCTGTTTTTT.